Each of the 30 T cell receptor beta chains below was sequenced from the same sample in a study of cytomegalovirus exposure and HLA in healthy donors. The assay was immunoSEQ multiplex PCR, and TCRdb's table has in-frame clones only and misses some. Among a few hundred thousand clones listed, more than 75% were seen once. Material for sequencing was PBMCs. Receptors originate from a woman under 30 in good health and CMV-seronegative.

DNA for the CDR3: TGTGCCAGCAGCCCGCTTAGTAGCGGAACGTTTTTGGGCTACGAGCAGTACTTC. Translation: CASSPLSSGTFLGYEQYF. The J gene is TRBJ2-7, the V gene TRBV7-8; tentative D call: TRBD2 (6 bases). V was cut by 5 bases and J by 3 bases, with 26 bases left in between. Germline V gene lookup returns CDR1 SGHVS and CDR2 FQNEAQ. There are 18 residues in the CDR3.

This clone turned up a few times. The chain recombines TRBV29-1 with TRBJ1-2; a possible D gene is TRBD1 (6 bases). Trimming left V 7 bases short and J 5 bases short, with 20 bases between. The length of the CDR3 is 14 residues. Per germline, CDR1 SQVTM and CDR2 ANQGSEA. CDR3 bases: TGCAGCGCCGTAACCCGGACAGAATCATATGGCTACACCTTC. It is translated as CSAVTRTESYGYTF.

This chain joins TRBV6-5 and TRBJ1-5; maybe TRBD1 (5 bases). CDR3 length: 13 amino acids. Trimming removed 11 bases at V and 7 bases at J, with 18 bases between. Looked up from germline, CDR1 is MNHEY and CDR2 is SVGAGI. CDR3: CAASEGVYQPQHF. As DNA, the CDR3 is TGTGCCGCGTCAGAAGGGGTGTACCAGCCCCAGCATTTT.

This rearrangement joins TRBV9 to TRBJ1-1; 8 nucleotides agree with TRBD1. V lost 4 bases and J lost 7; bases outside the gene matches: 3. The CDR3 is 12 residues long. Germline V gives CDR1 SGDLS, CDR2 YYNGEE. The CDR3 DNA reads TGTGCCAGCAGCCCAGGGGGCGTTGAAGCTTTCTTT. Its protein product is CASSPGGVEAFF.

The chain links TRBV2 to TRBJ2-1, with D possibly being TRBD2 (6 bases). CDR3 length equals 12 residues. From germline, CDR1 is SNHLY and CDR2 FYNNEI. V was clipped by 8 bases and J by 7 bases, with 12 bases between them. The CDR3 region is CASPGGKNEQFF. CDR3 in DNA: TGTGCCAGCCCCGGGGGTAAGAATGAGCAGTTCTTC.

V is TRBV11-3 and J is TRBJ2-2; 7 positions match TRBD1. The CDR3 is made up of 15 amino acids. Germline CDR1 and CDR2: SGHNT and YENEEA. Trimming at V came to 4 bases and at J to 0 bases, leaving 2 bases not matched to a gene. CDR3 sequence (DNA): TGTGCCAGCAGCTCCGGGACAGCGAACACCGGGGAGCTGTTTTTT. Its translation is CASSSGTANTGELFF.

The chain links TRBV7-6 to TRBJ2-3; the D gene is possibly TRBD2 (5 bases). The CDR3 loop spans 14 amino acids. Per the germline V gene, CDR1 is SGHVS and CDR2 is FNYEAQ. The V gene lost 4 bases and the J gene lost 4 bases, with 12 bases spanning the gap. CDR3 in amino acids: CASSSRTGPDTQYF. The CDR3 nucleotides read TGTGCCAGCAGCTCCCGGACTGGGCCAGATACGCAGTATTTT.

In regard to this clone: The sample carries other DNA sequences with the same CDR3. The chain couples TRBV5-1 to TRBJ2-5; D gene unclear. The CDR3 covers 14 residues. V lost 0 bases and J lost 2, with 8 bases in between. Germline CDR1 SGHRS, CDR2 YFSETQ. The CDR3 is CASSLGRGQETQYF. CDR3 DNA sequence: TGCGCCAGCAGCTTGGGTCGAGGACAAGAGACCCAGTACTTC. The variable domain in full, completed from reference TRBV5-1 and TRBJ2-5, reads KAGVTQTPRYLIKTRGQQVTLSCSPISGHRSVSWYQQTPGQGLQFLFEYFSETQRNKGNFPGRFSGRQFSNSRSEMNVSTLELGDSALYLCASSLGRGQETQYFGPGTRLLVL.

This CDR3 reads CASSSSVEQGLYYEQYF. In nucleotides, the CDR3 is TGTGCCAGCAGCTCCAGTGTGGAACAGGGGCTCTACTACGAGCAGTACTTC. The rearrangement links TRBV9 to TRBJ2-7; TRBD1 matches 7 bases. The length of the CDR3 is 17 residues. Per germline, CDR1 SGDLS and CDR2 YYNGEE. Germline trimming cut 4 bases from V and 3 bases from J; bases unmatched to any gene: 16. The whole variable domain, filled in from reference TRBV9 and TRBJ2-7, reads DSGVTQTPKHLITATGQRVTLRCSPRSGDLSVYWYQQSLDQGLQFLIQYYNGEERAKGNILERFSAQQFPDLHSELNLSSLELGDSALYFCASSSSVEQGLYYEQYFGPGTRLTVT.

V gene TRBV9 combines with J gene TRBJ2-7, with TRBD2 identical over 11 bases. V was pared by 7 bases and J by 3 bases, with 6 bases of the junction left unmatched. The V gene's germline CDR1 is SGDLS and CDR2 YYNGEE. This CDR3 has 14 residues. Written as DNA, the CDR3 is TGTGCCAGCGGCCCCGGGACTAGCGGCTACGAGCAGTACTTC. Amino acid sequence: CASGPGTSGYEQYF.

This rearrangement joins TRBV27 to TRBJ2-1, with 11 bases identical to TRBD2. The germline V gene has CDR1 MNHEY and CDR2 SMNVEV (reference sequence). CDR3 size: 15 residues. Germline trimming cut 6 bases from V and 3 bases from J; bases unmatched to any gene: 4. CDR3 amino acids: CASRSTSGIYNEQFF. Here the CDR3 DNA reads TGTGCCAGCAGGTCGACTAGCGGGATCTACAATGAGCAGTTCTTC.

The genes are TRBV30 and TRBJ2-3, with 9 bases lining up with TRBD2. V shed 2 bases and J 1 base; nucleotides not matched to a gene: 4. CDR3 size: 15 residues. Germline V gene lookup returns CDR1 GTSNPN and CDR2 SVGIG (reference sequence). The CDR3 loop reads CAWSLAGGGTDTQYF. In nucleotides, the CDR3 is TGTGCCTGGAGTCTCGCGGGAGGGGGCACAGATACGCAGTATTTT.

J is TRBJ2-7 and V is TRBV5-1; 7 bases are a match to TRBD2. The germline CDR1 and CDR2 sequences are SGHRS and YFSETQ. V was pared by 1 base and J by 5 bases, with 3 bases of the junction left unmatched. This CDR3 region has 13 residues. This CDR3 reads CASSLREAHEQYF. The CDR3 nucleotides are TGCGCCAGCAGCTTGCGGGAGGCCCACGAGCAGTACTTC.

The chain uses TRBV25-1 and TRBJ2-7; 7 bases are a match to TRBD1. The V and J ends lost 6 bases and 2 bases, in that order; junction bases with no gene match: 1. The CDR3 loop spans 12 amino acids. Germline CDR1 and CDR2: MGHDK and SYGVNS. The CDR3 loop reads CASRTGAYEQYF. In DNA form, the CDR3 reads TGTGCCAGCAGAACAGGGGCCTACGAGCAGTACTTC.

The chain couples TRBV25-1 to TRBJ2-1; perhaps TRBD1 as D (5 bases). Germline V gene lookup returns CDR1 MGHDK and CDR2 SYGVNS. The CDR3 totals 18 residues. V gave up 3 bases and J gave up 4 bases, with 22 bases separating them. CDR3 nucleotide sequence: TGTGCCAGCAGTGAGCCTACGCCTGGGGCCCACCCATACAATGAGCAGTTCTTC. Protein sequence: CASSEPTPGAHPYNEQFF.

There are a few counts of this clone. The same CDR3 can be traced to other DNA sequences in this sample. CDR3 in amino acids: CASSYSGTGSYEQYF. CDR3 coding DNA: TGTGCCAGCAGTTACTCCGGGACAGGCTCCTACGAGCAGTACTTC. The gene calls are TRBV6-5 and TRBJ2-7; 8 bases are a match to TRBD1. The V gene end was trimmed by 0 bases and the J gene end by 0 bases; junction bases not matched to a gene: 1. The CDR3 contains 15 residues. Germline V gene lookup returns CDR1 MNHEY and CDR2 SVGAGI.

The rearrangement joins TRBV6-6 to TRBJ2-7; 9 nucleotides line up with TRBD1. Germline assignment: CDR1 MNHNY and CDR2 SVGAGI (reference sequence). The trim removed 7 bases at V and 0 bases at J, leaving 7 bases unmatched. The length of the CDR3 is 15 residues. The CDR3 is CASKTTGGSSYEQYF. The CDR3 DNA is TGTGCCAGCAAGACTACAGGGGGCAGCTCCTACGAGCAGTACTTC.

V gene TRBV27 combines with J gene TRBJ2-1; D ambiguous. V lost 5 bases and J lost 7, with 18 bases in between. The CDR3 loop spans 15 amino acids. The germline gives CDR1 MNHEY, CDR2 SMNVEV (reference sequence). CDR3 protein: CASSLTPLGANEQFF. The CDR3 bases are TGTGCCAGCAGTCTCACCCCGTTGGGCGCGAATGAGCAGTTCTTC.

V and J are TRBV6-6 and TRBJ1-6; D remains ambiguous. The CDR3 contains 14 residues. V was trimmed by 7 bases and J by 0 bases, leaving 7 bases between them. CDR1 is MNHNY, CDR2 SVGAGI, per germline (reference sequence). Written as DNA, the CDR3 is TGTGCCAGCACCCTAAGCTCCTATAATTCACCCCTCCACTTT. Translating gives CASTLSSYNSPLHF.

The CDR3: CASSGGGMSDTQYF. CDR3 nucleotide sequence: TGTGCCAGCAGTGGGGGCGGGATGTCGGATACGCAGTATTTT. The chain has TRBV6-4 and TRBJ2-3, with a tentative D call TRBD2 (6 bases). V lost 4 bases to trimming and J lost 6 bases, with 14 bases between them. The CDR3 has 14 amino acids. Germline CDR1 and CDR2: MRHNA and SNTAGT.

V and J are TRBV28 and TRBJ1-5, with 8 bases that match TRBD1. V was clipped by 2 bases and J by 7 bases; unmatched bases: 10. The germline V gene encodes CDR1 MDHEN and CDR2 SYDVKM. The CDR3 consists of 16 residues. The CDR3 here is CASSLKTGASRQPQHF. The CDR3 DNA is TGTGCCAGCAGTTTAAAGACAGGGGCATCGCGCCAGCCCCAGCATTTT.

The chain combines TRBV11-2 with TRBJ2-7, with 12 bases identical to TRBD2. CDR3 length: 18 amino acids. From germline, CDR1 is SGHAT and CDR2 FQNNGV. V lost 4 bases and J lost 2; bases outside the gene matches: 12. CDR3 sequence reads: CASSSRVLAGGTTYEQYF. The CDR3 region has the DNA TGTGCCAGCAGCTCCCGGGTACTAGCGGGAGGAACCACCTACGAGCAGTACTTC.

The rearrangement links TRBV19 to TRBJ2-7, with a tentative D call TRBD2 (5 bases). Trimming removed 5 bases from V and 3 bases from J, with 17 bases in between. CDR1 and CDR2 (germline): LNHDA, SQIVND (reference sequence). This CDR3 comprises 15 residues. In DNA form, the CDR3 reads TGTGCCAGTAGTGTCCATGGCGGACTTGACTACGAGCAGTACTTC. Translation: CASSVHGGLDYEQYF.

The genes are TRBV18 and TRBJ1-6, with D perhaps matching TRBD1 (5 bases). CDR3 size: 15 residues. V shed 3 bases and J shed 7 bases, with 13 bases lying between them. Germline V CDR1 and CDR2: KGHSH, LQKENI. For the CDR3, the DNA is TGTGCCAGCTCACCGGGGGGAGGCCAGAATTCACCCCTCCACTTT. It codes for CASSPGGGQNSPLHF.

CDR3 bases: TGTGCCACCAGCAGAGATCCGTCCTCTGGAAACACCATATATTTT. Translating gives CATSRDPSSGNTIYF. The chain carries TRBV15 and TRBJ1-3; D ambiguous. The germline V gene has CDR1 LNHNV and CDR2 YYDKDF (reference sequence). The ends were cut back, 0 bases at V and 0 bases at J, with 6 bases in the middle. The CDR3 spans 15 residues.

DNA of the CDR3: TGTGCCTGGAGTCCCGGGACAGGGATCCACGAGCAGTACTTC. This encodes CAWSPGTGIHEQYF. The chain employs TRBV30 and TRBJ2-7, with 9 bases lining up with TRBD1. J lost 5 bases, V lost 2 bases, and 7 bases had no gene match. Germline V gives CDR1 GTSNPN, CDR2 SVGIG (reference sequence). This CDR3 has 14 amino acids. Supplemented by reference TRBV30 and TRBJ2-7, the full variable domain reads SQTIHQWPATLVQPVGSPLSLECTVEGTSNPNLYWYRQAAGRGLQLLFYSVGIGQISSEVPQNLSASRPQDRQFILSSKKLLLSDSGFYLCAWSPGTGIHEQYFGPGTRLTVT.

J is TRBJ1-4 and V is TRBV9, with 10 bases lining up with TRBD1. This CDR3 region has 19 residues. Per the germline V gene, CDR1 is SGDLS and CDR2 is YYNGEE. Trimming removed 2 bases from V and 7 bases from J; junction bases left unmatched: 17. CDR3 region: CASSVKPGTGALGGEKLFF. DNA for the CDR3: TGTGCCAGCAGCGTGAAACCCGGGACAGGGGCCCTGGGTGGTGAAAAACTGTTTTTT.

The chain is built from TRBV5-4 and TRBJ2-7; 9 bases map to TRBD1. CDR3 length equals 15 residues. CDR1 and CDR2 from the germline V gene are SGHNT and YYREEE (reference sequence). Trimming removed 5 bases from V and 0 bases from J; junction bases left unmatched: 6. The CDR3: CASRADRGGSYEQYF. CDR3 nucleotides: TGTGCCAGCAGAGCCGACAGGGGGGGCTCCTACGAGCAGTACTTC.

The CDR3: CASSLRTGGDEQFF. In nucleotides, the CDR3 is TGTGCCAGCAGCCTCCGGACAGGGGGGGATGAGCAGTTCTTC. The chain employs TRBV9 and TRBJ2-1; 10 bases are a match to TRBD1. Trimming at V came to 4 bases and at J to 8 bases, leaving 6 bases not matched to a gene. Germline V gene sequence: CDR1 SGDLS, CDR2 YYNGEE. This CDR3 region has 14 residues.

This chain connects TRBV9 to TRBJ2-1, with 8 bases lining up with TRBD2. The CDR3 sequence is 19 residues long. Germline CDR1 is SGDLS and CDR2 is YYNGEE. The junction had 13 bases not matched to a gene; V was cut back by 2 bases and J by 0 bases. The CDR3 here is CASSVRGSTSGSSYNEQFF. CDR3 nucleotides: TGTGCCAGCAGCGTCAGAGGATCAACTAGCGGAAGCTCCTACAATGAGCAGTTCTTC.